These 32 T cell receptor beta chains were sequenced from one sample in a study of CD8 T cells in ankylosing spondylitis. Study-wide results and caveats: A TCR beta motif made of fewer than 10 highly homologous variants seemed typical of ankylosing spondylitis blood.

Antigens of these TCRs are unknown. TCRdb re-derived calls from the 5' RACE reads in MiXCR, one entry per CDR3 protein. Among some 450,000 distinct CDR3 sequences, 15% to 20% were seen once, and the ten largest hold approximately 1%. The sample consisted of blood, either unsorted or a sorted T cell fraction (not recorded which). The receptors here all came from a male donor with ankylosing spondylitis.

This clonotype was seen only a few times. The chain recombines TRBV5-1 with TRBJ2-2; D is tentatively TRBD1 or TRBD2 (5 bases each). The germline V gene encodes CDR1 SGHRS and CDR2 YFSETQ. The V end was cut by 6 bases, the J end by 6 bases, with 18 bases between. The CDR3 loop spans 15 amino acids. Written as DNA, the CDR3 is TGCGCCAGCACTACCGGGACCTATGGCTCCGGGGAGCTGTTTTTT. Translating it yields CASTTGTYGSGELFF.

V is TRBV3-1 and J is TRBJ1-6; D is uncertain. CDR1 is LGHDT, CDR2 YNNKEL, per germline (reference sequence). Trimming removed 0 bases at V and 5 bases at J, with 11 bases between. The CDR3 sequence is 16 residues long. For the CDR3, the DNA is TGTGCCAGCAGCCAAGATGGGCAGGTGGATAATTCACCCCTCCACTTT. Amino acids: CASSQDGQVDNSPLHF.

The rearrangement links TRBV2 to TRBJ2-2; D is uncertain. The CDR3 has 14 amino acids. Trimming left V 6 bases short and J 4 bases short, with 12 bases between. Germline CDR1 reads SNHLY; CDR2 reads FYNNEI. Here the CDR3 DNA reads TGTGCCAGCAGGATGACGAGTTCCACCGGGGAGCTGTTTTTT. It yields the protein CASRMTSSTGELFF.

In this sample, this clonotype turned up a few times. The V call is TRBV24-1, the J call TRBJ2-7; 9 bases are shared with TRBD1. The CDR3 spans 15 residues. The V gene end was trimmed by 2 bases and the J gene end by 5 bases; junction bases not matched to a gene: 6. Germline CDR1 and CDR2: KGHDR and SFDVKD. The CDR3 sequence is CATSDWDRDLHEQYF. As DNA, the CDR3 is TGTGCCACCAGTGATTGGGACAGGGATCTCCACGAGCAGTACTTC.

This clonotype has only a few counts. This sequence joins TRBV11-3 and TRBJ2-7, with D tentatively TRBD2 (5 bases). The CDR3 covers 15 residues. The V end was cut by 0 bases, the J end by 4 bases, with 13 bases between. Looked up from germline, CDR1 is SGHNT and CDR2 is YENEEA. In DNA, the CDR3 is TGTGCCAGCAGCTTAGATCCAGAGGGTCATTACGAGCAGTACTTC. Translating it yields CASSLDPEGHYEQYF.

The chain links TRBV28 to TRBJ2-4; TRBD1 agrees at 7 bases. The CDR3 loop spans 14 amino acids. V lost 6 bases and J lost 3; bases outside the gene matches: 5. Germline assignment: CDR1 MDHEN and CDR2 SYDVKM. The CDR3 sequence is CASRITGVKNIQYF. The CDR3 DNA reads TGTGCCAGCAGAATAACAGGGGTCAAAAACATTCAGTACTTC.

This clonotype was found a few times. V and J are TRBV9 and TRBJ1-2; unclear D gene. This CDR3 spans 14 amino acids. Deletions cut 0 bases from V and 2 bases from J, with 8 bases between. Germline lookup yields CDR1 SGDLS and CDR2 YYNGEE. CDR3 coding DNA: TGTGCCAGCAGCGTAGCGGGAGCGAACTATGGCTACACCTTC. Its protein product is CASSVAGANYGYTF. The full variable domain, its missing parts supplied by reference TRBV9 and TRBJ1-2, is DSGVTQTPKHLITATGQRVTLRCSPRSGDLSVYWYQQSLDQGLQFLIQYYNGEERAKGNILERFSAQQFPDLHSELNLSSLELGDSALYFCASSVAGANYGYTFGSGTRLTVV.

Many counts were recorded for this clonotype. V gene TRBV4-3 combines with J gene TRBJ2-3, with 9 positions matching TRBD1. CDR3 length: 17 amino acids. The germline gives CDR1 LGHNA, CDR2 YSLEER. V lost 2 bases and J lost 4; bases outside the gene matches: 10. The CDR3 DNA follows: TGCGCCAGCAGCCAATTCCCAACAGGGGGCAAGGCAGATACGCAGTATTTT. Its translation is CASSQFPTGGKADTQYF.

This sequence joins TRBV5-1 and TRBJ1-2; no firm D call. Trimming shortened V by 4 bases and J by 6 bases, and 10 bases separated the two germline ends. The CDR3 has 12 residues. Germline CDR1 is SGHRS and CDR2 is YFSETQ. CDR3 sequence: CASSRESDGYTF. The CDR3 coding sequence is TGCGCCAGCAGCAGAGAGTCAGATGGCTACACCTTC.

This chain uses TRBV12-3 or TRBV12-4 with TRBJ2-4; no clear D. This CDR3 has 11 residues. Trimming pared 6 bases from V and 6 bases from J, leaving 6 bases between. As DNA, the CDR3 is TGTGCCAGCAGCGTGAGAAACATTCAGTACTTC. Its protein is CASSVRNIQYF.

This rearrangement joins TRBV7-2 to TRBJ2-7; 11 bases map to TRBD2. The CDR3 has 16 amino acids. J lost 6 bases, V lost 5 bases, and 12 bases had no gene match. Germline V CDR1 and CDR2: SGHTA, FQGNSA. CDR3 sequence (DNA): TGTGCCAGCAGCCCCAGACGTCTAGCGGGAGGAGGCGAGCAGTACTTC. This sequence encodes CASSPRRLAGGGEQYF.

This chain joins TRBV7-6 and TRBJ2-3; 8 positions match TRBD2. The V gene end was trimmed by 4 bases and the J gene end by 2 bases; junction bases not matched to a gene: 5. Per germline, CDR1 SGHVS and CDR2 FNYEAQ. The CDR3 is made up of 15 amino acids. DNA for the CDR3: TGTGCCAGCAGCTCCATAGCGGGGCCCACAGATACGCAGTATTTT. This sequence encodes CASSSIAGPTDTQYF. The variable domain in full, completed from reference TRBV7-6 and TRBJ2-3, reads GAGVSQSPRYKVTKRGQDVALRCDPISGHVSLYWYRQALGQGPEFLTYFNYEAQQDKSGLPNDRFSAERPEGSISTLTIQRTEQRDSAMYRCASSSIAGPTDTQYFGPGTRLTVL.

V usage is TRBV20-1 and J usage is TRBJ2-5, with D possibly TRBD1 on 5 matching bases. This CDR3 is 12 amino acids long. Trimming took off 4 bases at V and 2 bases at J, with 8 bases between the two ends. Germline V gives CDR1 DFQATT, CDR2 SNEGSKA (reference sequence). The CDR3 region has the DNA TGCAGTGCTATGGGGCAGCAAGAGACCCAGTACTTC. It specifies CSAMGQQETQYF.

A few counts support this clonotype. This chain connects TRBV3-1 to TRBJ2-1; 10 bases line up with TRBD1. V was clipped by 0 bases and J by 6 bases; unmatched bases: 8. Germline V gene data show CDR1 as LGHDT and CDR2 as YNNKEL (reference sequence). The CDR3 contains 17 residues. The CDR3 DNA is TGTGCCAGCAGCCAAGATTTAAGGACAGGGGGACTCAATGAGCAGTTCTTC. This codes for CASSQDLRTGGLNEQFF.

This clonotype turned up a few times. The chain employs TRBV12-3 or TRBV12-4 and TRBJ2-3, with D perhaps TRBD1 (5 bases). This CDR3 has 16 amino acids. Trimming shortened V by 5 bases and J by 3 bases, and 18 bases separated the two germline ends. CDR3: CASSLPYRSGTDTQYF. The CDR3 nucleotides are TGTGCCAGCAGTCTCCCGTACCGGTCAGGGACAGATACGCAGTATTTT.

There are a few counts of this clonotype. The rearrangement uses TRBV18 and TRBJ2-7; a weak D match, TRBD2 (6 bases). CDR1 is KGHSH and CDR2 is LQKENI in the germline V gene. This CDR3 has 14 amino acids. V dropped 3 bases and J dropped 2 bases, with 11 bases sitting between them. This chain's CDR3 is CASSPGLQAYEQYF. CDR3 sequence (DNA): TGTGCCAGCTCACCGGGACTCCAGGCCTACGAGCAGTACTTC. Supplemented by reference TRBV18 and TRBJ2-7, the full variable domain reads NAGVMQNPRHLVRRRGQEARLRCSPMKGHSHVYWYRQLPEEGLKFMVYLQKENIIDESGMPKERFSAEFPKEGPSILRIQQVVRGDSAAYFCASSPGLQAYEQYFGPGTRLTVT.

The chain combines TRBV7-9 with TRBJ1-1, with no clear D. This CDR3 spans 14 amino acids. Deletions cut 0 bases from V and 1 base from J, with 6 bases between. Germline values: CDR1 SEHNR, CDR2 FQNEAQ (reference sequence). CDR3 residues: CASSLASANTEAFF. CDR3 in DNA: TGTGCCAGCAGCTTAGCGTCGGCGAACACTGAAGCTTTCTTT. The full variable domain, in which reference TRBV7-9 and TRBJ1-1 provide the parts outside the CDR3, is DTGVSQNPRHKITKRGQNVTFRCDPISEHNRLYWYRQTLGQGPEFLTYFQNEAQLEKSRLLSDRFSAERPKGSFSTLEIQRTEQGDSAMYLCASSLASANTEAFFGQGTRLTVV.

The CDR3 nucleotides read TGTGCCACCAGTGACCCGACTAGCGGAAAATACAATGAGCAGTTCTTC. Encoded protein: CATSDPTSGKYNEQFF. The chain recombines TRBV24-1 with TRBJ2-1, with 9 nucleotides matching TRBD2. With V trimmed by 4 bases and J by 4 bases, 7 bases remained unmatched. Germline CDR1 is KGHDR and CDR2 is SFDVKD. This CDR3 has 16 residues.

This chain links TRBV20-1 with TRBJ2-4; D ambiguous. CDR3 length: 17 residues. The V end was cut by 0 bases, the J end by 5 bases, with 20 bases between. The germline CDR1 and CDR2 sequences are DFQATT and SNEGSKA (reference sequence). Written as DNA, the CDR3 is TGCAGTGCTAGAGATTCTTGGGCAAGTGGACGGCAAAACATTCAGTACTTC. Translating gives CSARDSWASGRQNIQYF.

The V call is TRBV5-1, the J call TRBJ1-5; D is unclear. The V and J ends lost 2 bases and 1 base respectively, with 16 bases between them. Germline CDR1 reads SGHRS; CDR2 reads YFSETQ. CDR3 length: 17 residues. The CDR3 nucleotides read TGCGCCAGCAGCTTACACCCCGTCCAAGCAAGCAATCAGCCCCAGCATTTT. Its translation: CASSLHPVQASNQPQHF. The full variable domain, rest sourced from reference TRBV5-1 and TRBJ1-5, is KAGVTQTPRYLIKTRGQQVTLSCSPISGHRSVSWYQQTPGQGLQFLFEYFSETQRNKGNFPGRFSGRQFSNSRSEMNVSTLELGDSALYLCASSLHPVQASNQPQHFGDGTRLSIL.

This sequence joins TRBV6-5 and TRBJ1-1; D unresolved. Trimming left V 2 bases short and J 1 base short, with 11 bases between. This CDR3 has 15 residues. In germline, CDR1 is MNHEY, CDR2 SVGAGI. CDR3 residues: CASSYGRSGNTEAFF. DNA for the CDR3: TGTGCCAGCAGTTACGGTAGAAGCGGGAACACTGAAGCTTTCTTT.

The chain joins TRBV4-1 to TRBJ2-3, with 7 bases identical to TRBD2. Germline V gene lookup returns CDR1 MGHRA and CDR2 YSYEKL. The CDR3 consists of 16 residues. V shed 3 bases, J shed 2 bases, and the junction held 8 bases outside the gene matches. The CDR3 bases are TGCGCCAGCAGCCAGCTAGCGGAACCCTCCACAGATACGCAGTATTTT. It is translated as CASSQLAEPSTDTQYF.

V is TRBV7-3 and J is TRBJ2-1; possibly TRBD1 or TRBD2 for D (6 bases each). Trimming shortened V by 3 bases and J by 6 bases, and 18 bases separated the two germline ends. Germline lookup yields CDR1 SGHTA and CDR2 FQGTGA. The CDR3 totals 16 residues. CDR3 in amino acids: CASSFDIGGRFNEQFF. DNA for the CDR3: TGTGCCAGCAGCTTTGATATCGGGGGCCGATTCAATGAGCAGTTCTTC.

This clonotype was picked up a small number of times. J is TRBJ2-2 and V is TRBV20-1, with D perhaps assigned TRBD1 or TRBD2 (5 bases each). This CDR3 region has 14 residues. V lost 3 bases and J 2 bases, leaving 10 bases between the germline ends. CDR1 and CDR2 (germline): DFQATT, SNEGSKA (reference sequence). The CDR3, as DNA: TGCAGTGCTAGGGTCGGGGCCAACACCGGGGAGCTGTTTTTT. Amino acids: CSARVGANTGELFF.

In the case of this clonotype: At one of its ends the junction is not consistent with the germline gene, which may arise from a read error. This rearrangement joins TRBV11-2 to TRBJ2-1, with TRBD2 matching 11 bases. The germline CDR1 and CDR2 sequences are SGHAT and FQNNGV. The length of the CDR3 is 13 residues. The CDR3 DNA follows: TGTGCCAGCAGCTTAAGGGCCGGGACTAGCGGATACTTC. Its protein product is CASSLRAGTSGYF.

This clonotype was recorded many times. The CDR3 loop is CASSAPEAGIGEQYF. The DNA of the CDR3 is TGTGCCAGCAGTGCCCCTGAGGCAGGTATTGGCGAGCAGTACTTC. The chain combines TRBV25-1 with TRBJ2-7; D gene uncertain. Trimming pared 4 bases from V and 6 bases from J, leaving 19 bases between. Germline V gene lookup returns CDR1 MGHDK and CDR2 SYGVNS. CDR3 length equals 15 residues.

This chain uses TRBV5-1 with TRBJ2-1; TRBD1 might be the D (5 bases). The CDR3 has 14 amino acids. V was shortened by 0 bases and J by 7 bases, with 11 bases between the two germline ends. Germline V gene lookup returns CDR1 SGHRS and CDR2 YFSETQ. In DNA form, the CDR3 reads TGCGCCAGCAGCTTGGCCCAGGGTTTGAATGAGCAGTTCTTC. Translation: CASSLAQGLNEQFF. Together with reference TRBV5-1 and TRBJ2-1, the CDR3 gives the full variable domain: KAGVTQTPRYLIKTRGQQVTLSCSPISGHRSVSWYQQTPGQGLQFLFEYFSETQRNKGNFPGRFSGRQFSNSRSEMNVSTLELGDSALYLCASSLAQGLNEQFFGPGTRLTVL.

The chain is built from TRBV15 and TRBJ1-3; D is perhaps TRBD1 (5 bases). This CDR3 is 20 amino acids long. Deletions cut 0 bases from V and 1 base from J, with 22 bases between. Germline V CDR1 and CDR2: LNHNV, YYDKDF (reference sequence). CDR3 nucleotide sequence: TGTGCCACCAGCAGAGATAAAGGGGACCGGAGAGGGGTTTCTGGAAACACCATATATTTT. This codes for CATSRDKGDRRGVSGNTIYF.

This clonotype was counted ten times or more. This rearrangement joins TRBV12-3 or TRBV12-4 to TRBJ1-1; 12 nucleotides line up with TRBD1. V gave up 5 bases and J gave up 10 bases; unmatched junction bases: 11. This CDR3 contains 15 residues. The CDR3 DNA reads TGTGCCAGCAGTGCGTCCGGGACAGGGGGCATGGGAGCTTTCTTT. It codes for CASSASGTGGMGAFF.

CDR3 in amino acids: CASSYTGLAGSETQYF. In nucleotides, the CDR3 is TGCGCCAGCAGCTATACGGGACTAGCGGGATCCGAGACCCAGTACTTC. V and J are TRBV5-1 and TRBJ2-5; 13 bases are a match to TRBD2. The V gene end was trimmed by 3 bases and the J gene end by 5 bases; junction bases not matched to a gene: 7. The CDR3 loop spans 16 amino acids. Per germline, CDR1 SGHRS and CDR2 YFSETQ.

This clonotype was seen many times. The chain is built from TRBV12-3 or TRBV12-4 and TRBJ2-2; 7 nucleotides match TRBD1. V trimming: 2 bases; J trimming: 5 bases; junction bases outside the gene matches: 5. This CDR3 is built from 15 residues. CDR3 sequence reads: CASSLNRGLTGELFF. CDR3 DNA sequence: TGTGCCAGCAGTTTAAACAGGGGATTAACCGGGGAGCTGTTTTTT.

At least ten counts were recorded for this clonotype. The chain joins TRBV4-2 to TRBJ2-1; 12 nucleotides align to TRBD2. V trimming: 1 base; J trimming: 7 bases; junction bases outside the gene matches: 8. Germline V gene sequence: CDR1 LGHNA, CDR2 YNFKEQ. This CDR3 spans 17 amino acids. CDR3 sequence: CASSQGLAGGPQNEQFF. The CDR3 DNA sequence: TGTGCCAGCAGCCAAGGGCTAGCGGGAGGGCCACAGAATGAGCAGTTCTTC.